A selection of T cell receptor beta chains follows, all from one sample in a study of blood T cell repertoires in COVID-19. Some clones are missing from TCRdb's copy, which holds only in-frame ones; the method was immunoSEQ multiplex PCR. The sample carries some 190,000 clones, around 86% recorded once. Sample: PBMCs or T cells enriched from blood (not recorded which). The source is a woman aged 40-49 years in a cohort exposed to, infected with or recovered from COVID-19 (not recorded which). Both conserved end residues are part of each CDR3. Each record gives: clone size, D gene, J gene, V gene, CDR3 DNA, CDR3 protein. A D gene is named only where the DNA matches it firmly. Some rows mark clone size as missing; the rest say once, few, many or name a class of expanded clone.

>NA|NA|TRBJ1-1|TRBV19
TGTGCCAGTAGTATAACCCCCCCCGGGGGGAGCGCTGAAGCTTTCTTT
CASSITPPGGSAEAFF
>NA|NA|TRBJ1-2|TRBV4-1
TGCGCCAGCAGCCAAGGCGTGGAGGTTCGCTATGGCTACACCTTC
CASSQGVEVRYGYTF
>NA|NA|TRBJ1-1|TRBV11-2
TGTGCCAGCAGTCTCCAGGGGCGCAACACTGAAGCTTTCTTT
CASSLQGRNTEAFF
>NA|NA|TRBJ1-2|TRBV15
TGTGCCACCAGCAGAGATCGAGGTTATGGCTACACCTTC
CATSRDRGYGYTF
>NA|TRBD1|TRBJ2-2|TRBV3-1/TRBV3-2
TGTGCCAGCAGCCCAGACAGGGGAACCGGGGAGCTGTTTTTT
CASSPDRGTGELFF
>NA|TRBD1|TRBJ2-6|TRBV2
TGTGCCAGCAGGGGGGACAGTTTCTCTGGGGCCAACGTCCTGACTTTC
CASRGDSFSGANVLTF
>few|NA|TRBJ1-6|TRBV28
TGTGCCAGCAGTTTCAGAGGGTCTATAAGAGATAATTCACCCCTCCACTTT
CASSFRGSIRDNSPLHF
>NA|NA|TRBJ2-7|TRBV5-8
TGTGCCAGCAGCTCCCAGGGTACAGTTGGCTACGAGCAGTACTTC
CASSSQGTVGYEQYF
>NA|NA|TRBJ1-1|TRBV2
TGTGCCAGCAGTGAATTTTATGGCGGAACTGAAGCTTTCTTT
CASSEFYGGTEAFF
>NA|NA|TRBJ1-1|TRBV10-3
TGTGCCATCAGTGAGTCCCCAGGGGTGGACACTGAAGCTTTCTTT
CAISESPGVDTEAFF
>NA|NA|TRBJ1-1|TRBV18
TGTGCCAGCTCACCGCCGACAGTCCACAATGAAGCTTTCTTT
CASSPPTVHNEAFF
>NA|NA|TRBJ1-6|TRBV6-1
TGTGCCAGCAGTGAGTACGACACAGATATCTATAATTCACCCCTCCACTTT
CASSEYDTDIYNSPLHF
>NA|TRBD1|TRBJ2-7|TRBV4-1
TGCGCCAGCAGCCAGACAGGGCCCAGGGGGAGTGAGCAGTACTTC
CASSQTGPRGSEQYF
>NA|NA|TRBJ1-6|TRBV28
TGTGCCAGCAGGCCGGGTCACTTGTCACCCCTCCACTTT
CASRPGHLSPLHF
>once|TRBD1|TRBJ1-6|TRBV11-2
TGTGCCAGCAGCTTAGGGGACAGGCGGAATTCACCCCTCCACTTT
CASSLGDRRNSPLHF
>NA|NA|TRBJ1-1|TRBV13
TGTGCCAGCAGCTTAGGCCCCGTTCGGCGGGACACTGAAGCTTTCTTT
CASSLGPVRRDTEAFF
>NA|TRBD2|TRBJ2-2|TRBV11-3
TGTGCCAGCAGCTTGGGGACTAGCGGGGTCCTCGGGGAGCTGTTTTTT
CASSLGTSGVLGELFF
>few|NA|TRBJ2-5|TRBV6-5
TGTGCCAGCAGCTCAGAGCGGACCCAGTACTTC
CASSSERTQYF